The 11 T cell receptor beta chains below come from one sample, sequenced in a study of blood T cell repertoires in COVID-19 (dated by TCRdb to the early 2020s). Preparation of the library involved the immunoSEQ multiplex PCR assay. As stored in TCRdb, this immuneACCESS dataset retains in-frame rearrangements with V and J assigned. A fraction of the clones does not appear; measured against another copy, unresolved V genes explain less than half of the discrepancy, and the remainder lacks a known reason. For this sample there are under 200,000 clones; about 85% appear just once. The top ten clonotypes cover about 26% of the sample. Material for sequencing was peripheral blood. The receptors originated from a man in his fifties or sixties with acute or convalescent COVID-19.

The table lists this clone with a few counts. CDR3 DNA: TGTGCCAGCTCACCAGGTTCCGTTGGAGAACTGTTTTTT. Translated, it gives CASSPGSVGELFF. This chain uses TRBV18 with TRBJ1-4, with D hard to call. Trimming took 2 bases from V and 12 from J, leaving 13 bases between them. The CDR3 runs to 13 residues. In germline, CDR1 is KGHSH, CDR2 LQKENI.

V is TRBV7-6 and J is TRBJ2-6; D remains unclear. This CDR3 is built from 15 residues. Germline values: CDR1 SGHVS, CDR2 FNYEAQ. V was cut by 2 bases and J by 1 base, with 6 bases left in between. CDR3 DNA: TGTGCCAGCAGCTTAACTTCATCTGGGGCCAACGTCCTGACTTTC. Residues: CASSLTSSGANVLTF.

The rearrangement joins TRBV14 to TRBJ1-2, with D unresolved. Looked up from germline, CDR1 is SGHDN and CDR2 is FVKESK. CDR3 length equals 14 residues. Between the trimmed V and J ends, which lost 1 base and 7 bases, there was a span of 13 bases. CDR3 nucleotide sequence: TGTGCCAGCAGCCAAGGGGCCGGCTTCGGTGGCTACACCTTC. Translated, it gives CASSQGAGFGGYTF.

The chain couples TRBV10-3 to TRBJ1-2; 8 bases are shared with TRBD1. Losses at the gene ends were 10 bases for V and 6 bases for J; bases not matched to a gene: 7. Germline-derived CDR1 and CDR2 are ENHRY and SYGVKD. The CDR3 contains 12 residues. This chain's CDR3 is CATTTGEDGYTF. The CDR3 coding sequence is TGTGCCACCACGACAGGGGAAGATGGCTACACCTTC.

V gene TRBV7-2 combines with J gene TRBJ1-6, with TRBD1 as a possible D gene (5 bases). This CDR3 is 17 amino acids long. Trimming left V 0 bases short and J 7 bases short, with 16 bases between. Looked up from germline, CDR1 is SGHTA and CDR2 is FQGNSA. CDR3 loop: CASSLAQRGMGNSPLHF. The DNA of the CDR3 is TGTGCCAGCAGCTTAGCGCAACGGGGGATGGGAAATTCACCCCTCCACTTT. Based on the CDR3 plus reference TRBV7-2 and TRBJ1-6, the full variable domain is GAGVSQSPSNKVTEKGKDVELRCDPISGHTALYWYRQSLGQGLEFLIYFQGNSAPDKSGLPSDRFSAERTGGSVSTLTIQRTQQEDSAVYLCASSLAQRGMGNSPLHFGNGTRLTVT.

This clone has just a few counts. V gene TRBV5-1 combines with J gene TRBJ2-3, with D tentatively TRBD2 (7 bases). Germline loops: CDR1 SGHRS, CDR2 YFSETQ. Trimming took off 6 bases at V and 4 bases at J, with 15 bases between the two ends. This CDR3 spans 14 amino acids. The CDR3 region is CASNEGGHADTQYF. For the CDR3, the DNA is TGCGCCAGCAACGAGGGGGGGCATGCAGATACGCAGTATTTT.

The rearrangement joins TRBV3-1 (or the pseudogene TRBV3-2) to TRBJ1-2; 9 nucleotides line up with TRBD1. The ends lost 3 bases at V and 5 bases at J; junction bases unmatched: 1. The CDR3 is 13 amino acids. CDR1 is LGHDT, CDR2 YNNKEL, per germline (reference sequence). DNA for the CDR3: TGTGCCAGCAGCCAGACAGGGGGGTATGGCTACACCTTC. Translated, it gives CASSQTGGYGYTF.

The chain carries TRBV19 and TRBJ1-1; D gene uncertain. With 3 bases removed from V and 4 bases from J, the gap between germline ends came to 6 bases. The CDR3 has 12 residues. Germline assignment: CDR1 LNHDA and CDR2 SQIVND (reference sequence). CDR3 region: CASSIMSTEAFF. The CDR3 DNA reads as TGTGCCAGTAGTATTATGAGCACTGAAGCTTTCTTT.

This chain joins TRBV11-1 and TRBJ2-2; D is perhaps TRBD1 (5 bases). This CDR3 comprises 14 residues. V was pared by 5 bases and J by 3 bases, with 10 bases between. CDR1 SGHAT and CDR2 FQDESV come from the germline V gene (reference sequence). CDR3 residues: CASSDQGYTGELFF. CDR3 nucleotide sequence: TGTGCCAGCAGCGATCAGGGATACACCGGGGAGCTGTTTTTT.

The CDR3 loop reads CASNHRTAPYEQYV. In DNA form, the CDR3 reads TGCGCCAGCAATCACAGGACTGCTCCCTACGAGCAGTACGTC. J is TRBJ2-7 and V is TRBV23-1; the D call may be TRBD1 or TRBD2 (5 bases each). TRBV23-1 is known as an ORF, though its function is uncertain. The length of the CDR3 is 14 residues. Trimming pared 7 bases from V and 2 bases from J, leaving 15 bases between.

The chain employs TRBV11-2 and TRBJ2-7; 9 bases are a match to TRBD2. Germline CDR1 is SGHAT and CDR2 is FQNNGV. The V segment lost 3 bases and the J segment 5 bases; nucleotides outside the gene matches: 8. CDR3 length equals 15 residues. CDR3 sequence reads: CASSFGSGGFNEQYF. The CDR3, as DNA: TGTGCCAGCAGCTTTGGTAGCGGGGGTTTTAACGAGCAGTACTTC.